Sequencing of this T cell receptor (beta chain) was carried out in a study of cytomegalovirus exposure and HLA in healthy donors. Regarding the study as a whole: Most TCR beta V segments were productive about 90% or about 30% of the time in an earlier analysis. Follow-up analysis later connected one missense variant in DCLRE1C with trimming of TCR beta V- and J-genes.

The PCR employed 60 Vbeta primers together with 13 Jbeta primers. Using immunoSEQ multiplex PCR, the repertoire was profiled, and TCRdb retains in-frame clones only, with some absent. The table includes about 70,000 clones, approximately 68% detected once. Concerning this clone itself: Its matching antigen is unknown.

The sequencing sample was made of PBMCs. The TCR was taken from a woman between 25 and 40 years old in good health and CMV-seronegative.

CDR3 nucleotide sequence: TGTGCCAGCACCCTGGAGCTCAAGTCCTACGAGCAGTACTTC. As protein: CASTLELKSYEQYF. The chain uses TRBV2 and TRBJ2-7; D is undetermined. The ends were cut back, 7 bases at V and 1 base at J, with 14 bases in the middle. Germline CDR1 reads SNHLY; CDR2 reads FYNNEI. This CDR3 is 14 amino acids long.